This is a list of T cell receptor beta chains from one sample in a study of OX40 agonist ivuxolimab in advanced cancers. Method: immunoSEQ multiplex PCR; TCRdb's copy keeps in-frame clones and lacks some. In the table there are about 83,000 clones, around 90% of which are singletons. The starting material was CD4+ or CD8+ T cells sorted from blood, obtained in a trial of the OX40 agonist ivuxolimab. The receptors here all came from an adult with an advanced solid tumor such as melanoma, head and neck, liver or kidney cancer. CDR3s include the opening cysteine and the closing phenylalanine or tryptophan. Each record gives: V gene, clone size, J gene, D gene, CDR3 DNA, CDR3 protein. A D gene is named only where the DNA matches it firmly. Clone size, where shown, is once, few, many, or a class for clones that have expanded.

v_call: TRBV7-2
clone_size: once
j_call: TRBJ2-3
d_call: -
cdr3_nt: TGTGCCAGCAGCTCGGGACTCCGCACAGATACGCAGTATTTT
cdr3_aa: CASSSGLRTDTQYF

v_call: TRBV28
clone_size: -
j_call: TRBJ1-1
d_call: -
cdr3_nt: TGTGCCAGCAGTGTACAGGGAAGGACTGAAGCTTTCTTT
cdr3_aa: CASSVQGRTEAFF

v_call: TRBV28
clone_size: -
j_call: TRBJ1-4
d_call: TRBD1
cdr3_nt: TGTGCCAGCAGTACTCGACAGGGGGATGAAAAACTGTTTTTT
cdr3_aa: CASSTRQGDEKLFF

v_call: TRBV11-2
clone_size: -
j_call: TRBJ1-2
d_call: TRBD1
cdr3_nt: TGTGCCAGCAGCGATTGGGACAGGGGGGACTATGGCTACACCTTC
cdr3_aa: CASSDWDRGDYGYTF

v_call: TRBV11-3
clone_size: -
j_call: TRBJ1-1
d_call: TRBD1
cdr3_nt: TGTGCCAGCACCCTACAGGGGGACACTGAAGCTTTCTTT
cdr3_aa: CASTLQGDTEAFF

v_call: TRBV6-6
clone_size: -
j_call: TRBJ2-3
d_call: TRBD1
cdr3_nt: TGTGCCAGCAACCCTGGGACAGGTACGGATACGCAGTATTTT
cdr3_aa: CASNPGTGTDTQYF

v_call: TRBV29-1
clone_size: -
j_call: TRBJ2-7
d_call: -
cdr3_nt: TGCAGCGTTCAGAAGTCTGGGTTCGAGCAGTACTTC
cdr3_aa: CSVQKSGFEQYF

v_call: TRBV5-1
clone_size: -
j_call: TRBJ2-3
d_call: -
cdr3_nt: TGCGCCAGCAGCCCCGGGACCGGCACAGATACGCAGTATTTT
cdr3_aa: CASSPGTGTDTQYF

v_call: TRBV5-1
clone_size: -
j_call: TRBJ1-5
d_call: -
cdr3_nt: TGCGCCAGCAGCCGGATGGCAGTTGATAGCAATCAGCCCCAGCATTTT
cdr3_aa: CASSRMAVDSNQPQHF

v_call: TRBV11-1
clone_size: -
j_call: TRBJ2-1
d_call: TRBD2
cdr3_nt: TGTGCCAGCAGCGTTCTACTAGCGGAGGACAATGAGCAGTTCTTC
cdr3_aa: CASSVLLAEDNEQFF

v_call: TRBV5-1
clone_size: -
j_call: TRBJ2-5
d_call: TRBD2
cdr3_nt: TGCGCCAGCAGCTTGGATCCTAGCGGGAGGGAAGAGACCCAGTACTTC
cdr3_aa: CASSLDPSGREETQYF

v_call: TRBV4-2
clone_size: -
j_call: TRBJ1-2
d_call: -
cdr3_nt: TGTGCCAGCAGCCAAGCGGGCAGCCAATTCTATGGCTACACCTTC
cdr3_aa: CASSQAGSQFYGYTF

v_call: TRBV7-2
clone_size: -
j_call: TRBJ2-7
d_call: -
cdr3_nt: TGTGCCAGCAGCTTAGAAGGGTCCCCCCCCTACGAGCAGTACTTC
cdr3_aa: CASSLEGSPPYEQYF